What follows are 7 T cell receptor beta chains derived from one specimen sequenced in a study of memory CD4+ T cells and cytomegalovirus serostatus. The sort gate was single viable CD3+CD4+CD8-CD45RO+ cells for memory CD4+ T cells. Produced via immunoSEQ multiplex PCR; TCRdb's table is partial and in-frame only. Among about 56,000 clones, 82% were seen once, and the ten largest hold 0.4%. Sequencing used memory CD4+ T cells from blood. These receptor sequences come from an adult in good health and CMV-seronegative.

This clone is a singleton in its sample. The rearrangement joins TRBV14 to TRBJ2-5; weak D call: TRBD1 (5 bases). The germline CDR1 and CDR2 sequences are SGHDN and FVKESK. The V and J ends lost 4 bases and 7 bases respectively, with 16 bases between them. The CDR3 spans 14 residues. The CDR3 region is CASSLGPGTGTQYF. CDR3 bases: TGTGCCAGCAGCCTCGGACCTGGAACAGGGACCCAGTACTTC.

The V call is TRBV9, the J call TRBJ2-2, with 7 nucleotides matching TRBD2. V shed 0 bases, J shed 1 base, and the junction held 3 bases outside the gene matches. The CDR3 sequence is 16 residues long. Germline assignment: CDR1 SGDLS and CDR2 YYNGEE. CDR3 bases: TGTGCCAGCAGCGTAGGGGCTAGCGGGAACACCGGGGAGCTGTTTTTT. It is translated as CASSVGASGNTGELFF.

The chain joins TRBV14 to TRBJ1-1, with D possibly TRBD1 on 5 matching bases. The germline CDR1 and CDR2 sequences are SGHDN and FVKESK. The V gene lost 3 bases and the J gene lost 1 base, with 12 bases spanning the gap. This CDR3 region has 15 residues. The CDR3 DNA sequence: TGTGCCAGCAGCCATGAGGCCAGGGCGAACACTGAAGCTTTCTTT. Protein sequence: CASSHEARANTEAFF.

V usage is TRBV4-3 and J usage is TRBJ2-1; D not certain. Per the germline V gene, CDR1 is LGHNA and CDR2 is YSLEER. The CDR3 loop spans 18 amino acids. Trimming shortened V by 2 bases and J by 8 bases, and 25 bases separated the two germline ends. The CDR3 DNA is TGCGCCAGCAGCCAAACCTTGATTAGCTGGGCCCTGAGCGATGAGCAGTTCTTC. It encodes CASSQTLISWALSDEQFF.

V and J are TRBV7-9 and TRBJ1-2; D is uncertain. Germline V gene sequence: CDR1 SEHNR, CDR2 FQNEAQ (reference sequence). This CDR3 contains 14 residues. The V and J ends lost 5 bases and 6 bases respectively, with 16 bases between them. CDR3 loop: CASSLTDSRHGYTF. The CDR3, as DNA: TGTGCCAGCAGCCTAACGGACTCCAGGCATGGCTACACCTTC.

The chain is built from TRBV6-9 and TRBJ2-2; no definite D call. This CDR3 comprises 14 residues. CDR1 and CDR2 (germline): MNHGY, SVAAGI. The ends were cut back, 8 bases at V and 2 bases at J, with 12 bases in the middle. The CDR3 is CASRRTVNTGELFF. The CDR3 nucleotides are TGTGCCAGCCGAAGGACGGTTAACACCGGGGAGCTGTTTTTT.

This chain connects TRBV7-3 to TRBJ2-3, with a weak D call TRBD2 (7 bases). Between the trimmed V and J ends, which lost 5 bases and 2 bases, there was a span of 17 bases. The CDR3 contains 16 residues. Germline V lookup: CDR1 SGHTA, CDR2 FQGTGA. CDR3 coding DNA: TGTGCCAGCAGCACTTTTGCGGGGGCCTCCACAGATACGCAGTATTTT. Translation: CASSTFAGASTDTQYF.